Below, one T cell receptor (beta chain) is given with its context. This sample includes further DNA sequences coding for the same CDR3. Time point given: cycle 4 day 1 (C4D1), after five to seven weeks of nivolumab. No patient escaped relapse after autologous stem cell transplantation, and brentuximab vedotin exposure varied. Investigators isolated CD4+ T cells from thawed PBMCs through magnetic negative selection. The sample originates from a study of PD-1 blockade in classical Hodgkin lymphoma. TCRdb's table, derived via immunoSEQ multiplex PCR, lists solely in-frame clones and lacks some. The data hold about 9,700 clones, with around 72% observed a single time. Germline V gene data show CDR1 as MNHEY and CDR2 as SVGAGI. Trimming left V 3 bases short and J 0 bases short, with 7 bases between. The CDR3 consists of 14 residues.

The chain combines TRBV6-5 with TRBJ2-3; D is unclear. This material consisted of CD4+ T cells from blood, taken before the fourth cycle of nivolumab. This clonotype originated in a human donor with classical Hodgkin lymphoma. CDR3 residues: CASSYSGSTDTQYF. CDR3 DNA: TGTGCCAGCAGTTATTCGGGTAGCACAGATACGCAGTATTTT.